A single sample is the source of the 24 T cell receptor beta chains below, sequenced in a study of T cells after yellow fever vaccination. TCRdb re-analysed the 5' RACE reads in MiXCR, keeping a single row per CDR3 protein. The repertoire consists of about 310,000 distinct CDR3 sequences, with more than 3% occurring once and the leading ten covering about a quarter. Sequencing used PBMCs, obtained on the day of the yellow fever booster vaccination. These receptors came from a man aged 18 to 29 who received the YFV17D yellow fever vaccine.

This clonotype has ten or more counts. V usage is TRBV12-3 or TRBV12-4 and J usage is TRBJ2-5, with D maybe TRBD2 (5 bases). CDR3 length: 13 residues. Trimming removed 7 bases at V and 3 bases at J, with 12 bases between. CDR3 sequence: CASTSTTEETQYF. The DNA for the CDR3 is TGTGCCAGCACCTCGACTACAGAAGAGACCCAGTACTTC.

The sample holds many counts of this clonotype. The rearrangement uses TRBV19 and TRBJ1-5, with a tentative D call TRBD1 (5 bases). The CDR3 is made up of 15 amino acids. Looked up from germline, CDR1 is LNHDA and CDR2 is SQIVND (reference sequence). The V end was cut by 2 bases, the J end by 6 bases, with 14 bases between. In DNA form, the CDR3 reads TGTGCCAGTAGTATATTAGGAGGGGTTCTTCAGCCCCAGCATTTT. Encoded protein: CASSILGGVLQPQHF.

This clonotype occurred many times. The chain is built from TRBV7-2 and TRBJ2-1, with a tentative D call TRBD2 (5 bases). The CDR3 is made up of 12 amino acids. CDR1 is SGHTA, CDR2 FQGNSA, per germline. Trimming pared 3 bases from V and 8 bases from J, leaving 8 bases between. CDR3 DNA: TGTGCCAGCAGCTTCACGCGGGATGAGCAGTTCTTC. Encoded protein: CASSFTRDEQFF.

This clonotype was seen a handful of times. The chain combines TRBV7-9 with TRBJ1-1; no clear D. The CDR3 sequence is 14 residues long. Germline CDR1 is SEHNR and CDR2 is FQNEAQ (reference sequence). V was trimmed by 4 bases and J by 1 base, leaving 10 bases between them. The CDR3 is CASSSLKSNTEAFF. Written as DNA, the CDR3 is TGTGCCAGCAGCTCCCTAAAATCGAACACTGAAGCTTTCTTT.

This clonotype was counted at least ten times. The CDR3, as DNA: TGTGCCAGCAGCGACCGGACTAGCGGGGGCCGCACAGATACGCAGTATTTT. This gives the protein CASSDRTSGGRTDTQYF. J is TRBJ2-3 and V is TRBV9; 13 bases map to TRBD2. CDR3 length: 17 residues. The V gene end was trimmed by 3 bases and the J gene end by 1 base; junction bases not matched to a gene: 5. CDR1 is SGDLS, CDR2 YYNGEE, per germline. Drawing the rest from reference TRBV9 and TRBJ2-3, the complete variable domain is DSGVTQTPKHLITATGQRVTLRCSPRSGDLSVYWYQQSLDQGLQFLIQYYNGEERAKGNILERFSAQQFPDLHSELNLSSLELGDSALYFCASSDRTSGGRTDTQYFGPGTRLTVL.

In this sample, this clonotype turned up many times. The V gene is TRBV20-1, the J gene TRBJ2-3; D is unresolved. In germline, CDR1 is DFQATT, CDR2 SNEGSKA (reference sequence). Deletions cut 2 bases from V and 4 bases from J, with 10 bases between. The length of the CDR3 is 13 residues. CDR3: CSARRNGPDTQYF. In nucleotides, the CDR3 is TGCAGTGCTAGAAGGAACGGACCAGATACGCAGTATTTT.

The chain employs TRBV5-1 and TRBJ2-3; 9 bases are a match to TRBD2. CDR1 and CDR2 (germline): SGHRS, YFSETQ. V shed 3 bases, J shed 4 bases, and the junction held 15 bases outside the gene matches. This CDR3 has 18 amino acids. The CDR3 loop reads CASSSGTSRPYSADTQYF. In DNA form, the CDR3 reads TGCGCCAGCAGCTCCGGGACTAGCAGACCCTATAGCGCAGATACGCAGTATTTT.

The rearrangement links TRBV4-2 to TRBJ1-1, with D possibly being TRBD1 (6 bases). The ends were cut back, 4 bases at V and 0 bases at J, with 15 bases in the middle. The germline V gene encodes CDR1 LGHNA and CDR2 YNFKEQ. This CDR3 is built from 16 residues. DNA for the CDR3: TGTGCCAGCAGCCGAGATAGGGGACAACTGAACACTGAAGCTTTCTTT. This translates into CASSRDRGQLNTEAFF.

The chain joins TRBV13 to TRBJ2-6; no reliable D call. This CDR3 has 13 residues. The germline gives CDR1 PRHDT, CDR2 FYEKMQ (reference sequence). The ends were cut back, 6 bases at V and 2 bases at J, with 5 bases in the middle. CDR3 bases: TGTGCCAGCAGAAGGACTGGGGCCAACGTCCTGACTTTC. Translated, it gives CASRRTGANVLTF.

This clonotype was recorded a few times. The chain is built from TRBV9 and TRBJ2-3, with 11 bases lining up with TRBD1. The germline CDR1 and CDR2 sequences are SGDLS and YYNGEE. V was clipped by 0 bases and J by 2 bases; unmatched bases: 5. The CDR3 covers 17 residues. This CDR3 is CASSVEGTGGPTDTQYF. CDR3 nucleotides: TGTGCCAGCAGCGTAGAAGGGACAGGGGGACCCACAGATACGCAGTATTTT. The full variable domain, its missing parts supplied by reference TRBV9 and TRBJ2-3, is DSGVTQTPKHLITATGQRVTLRCSPRSGDLSVYWYQQSLDQGLQFLIQYYNGEERAKGNILERFSAQQFPDLHSELNLSSLELGDSALYFCASSVEGTGGPTDTQYFGPGTRLTVL.

The rearrangement joins TRBV14 to TRBJ1-1, with 9 nucleotides matching TRBD1. The J segment lost 1 base and the V segment lost 6 bases, leaving 3 bases of the junction unmatched. The CDR3 length is 14 residues. From germline, CDR1 is SGHDN and CDR2 FVKESK. CDR3 sequence: CASRPTGGNTEAFF. CDR3 coding DNA: TGTGCCAGCAGGCCGACAGGGGGGAACACTGAAGCTTTCTTT.

Ten or more counts support this clonotype. The chain joins TRBV7-2 to TRBJ2-5; D possibly corresponds to TRBD2 (6 bases). The CDR3 extends over 14 amino acids. The germline gives CDR1 SGHTA, CDR2 FQGNSA. V lost 4 bases and J lost 1, with 10 bases in between. The CDR3 sequence is CASSYGDFQETQYF. Written as DNA, the CDR3 is TGTGCCAGCAGCTACGGGGACTTCCAAGAGACCCAGTACTTC.

This clonotype was found a few times. J is TRBJ1-1 and V is TRBV10-3; the D gene is possibly TRBD1 (5 bases). The CDR3 runs to 13 residues. Per germline, CDR1 ENHRY and CDR2 SYGVKD. Trimming took off 5 bases at V and 3 bases at J, with 10 bases between the two ends. CDR3 protein: CAISSREDTEAFF. CDR3 sequence (DNA): TGTGCCATCAGTTCCAGGGAGGACACTGAAGCTTTCTTT.

This clonotype has a handful of counts. The chain is built from TRBV6-5 and TRBJ1-6, with 7 bases identical to TRBD1. Germline V gene sequence: CDR1 MNHEY, CDR2 SVGAGI. V trimming: 6 bases; J trimming: 10 bases; junction bases outside the gene matches: 12. The CDR3 length is 15 residues. The CDR3 DNA is TGTGCCAGCAGCCGACAGGGCGAGGGATTCTCACCCCTCCACTTT. Protein sequence: CASSRQGEGFSPLHF.

In this sample, this clonotype turned up a few times. This sequence joins TRBV29-1 and TRBJ1-1; 7 bases are shared with TRBD1. V gave up 0 bases and J gave up 1 base; unmatched junction bases: 5. CDR1 and CDR2 (germline): SQVTM, ANQGSEA. The CDR3 length is 15 residues. CDR3 coding DNA: TGCAGCGTTGAAGACGGTGGGACAGCGAACACTGAAGCTTTCTTT. It specifies CSVEDGGTANTEAFF. Based on the CDR3 plus reference TRBV29-1 and TRBJ1-1, the full variable domain is SAVISQKPSRDICQRGTSLTIQCQVDSQVTMMFWYRQQPGQSLTLIATANQGSEATYESGFVIDKFPISRPNLTFSTLTVSNMSPEDSSIYLCSVEDGGTANTEAFFGQGTRLTVV.

This clonotype was recorded at least ten times. The rearrangement uses TRBV27 and TRBJ2-1; TRBD1 might be the D (6 bases). The CDR3 runs 15 residues. Looked up from germline, CDR1 is MNHEY and CDR2 is SMNVEV (reference sequence). Between the trimmed V and J ends, which lost 3 bases and 4 bases, there was a span of 13 bases. The CDR3 loop reads CASSLTGLIYNEQFF. Written as DNA, the CDR3 is TGTGCCAGCAGTTTGACAGGATTGATTTACAATGAGCAGTTCTTC.

The chain combines TRBV7-2 with TRBJ1-1, with D uncertain. This CDR3 spans 14 amino acids. V was pared by 2 bases and J by 2 bases, with 9 bases between. From germline, CDR1 is SGHTA and CDR2 FQGNSA. CDR3 region: CASSLSQANTEAFF. In nucleotides, the CDR3 is TGTGCCAGCAGCTTAAGTCAGGCCAACACTGAAGCTTTCTTT.

This clonotype was found many times. The CDR3: CSARDVGTDYEQYF. The CDR3 nucleotides are TGCAGTGCTAGAGATGTCGGGACGGACTACGAGCAGTACTTC. V and J are TRBV20-1 and TRBJ2-7, with D perhaps given as TRBD1 or TRBD2 (5 bases each). Germline V CDR1 and CDR2: DFQATT, SNEGSKA (reference sequence). V dropped 0 bases and J dropped 3 bases, with 12 bases sitting between them. This CDR3 region has 14 residues.

This clonotype has at least ten counts. V and J are TRBV6-6 and TRBJ2-3, with 7 bases aligning to TRBD2. Germline CDR1 is MNHNY and CDR2 is SVGAGI (reference sequence). Losses at the gene ends were 4 bases for V and 4 bases for J; bases not matched to a gene: 2. CDR3 length equals 13 residues. CDR3 in amino acids: CASSFGLADTQYF. In DNA, the CDR3 is TGTGCCAGCAGTTTCGGACTAGCAGATACGCAGTATTTT.

This clonotype was counted ten times or more. The rearrangement joins TRBV4-3 to TRBJ2-1, with 9 bases identical to TRBD1. The CDR3 covers 15 residues. CDR1 and CDR2 (germline): LGHNA, YSLEER. The trim removed 2 bases at V and 7 bases at J, leaving 6 bases unmatched. CDR3 sequence (DNA): TGCGCCAGCAGCCAACCGGGACAGGGAAAGAATGAGCAGTTCTTC. Its translation: CASSQPGQGKNEQFF.

There are a few counts of this clonotype. This chain joins TRBV21-1 and TRBJ1-1; the table assigns TRBD1, which was not confirmed against the DNA. TRBV21-1 is a documented pseudogene. This CDR3 contains 17 residues. CDR3: CASSKDRDREWNTEAFF. DNA for the CDR3: TGTGCCAGCAGCAAAGATCGGGACAGGGAATGGAACACTGAAGCTTTCTTT.

This clonotype was counted ten times or more. The V call is TRBV29-1, the J call TRBJ2-1; perhaps TRBD2 as D (7 bases). CDR3 length: 13 residues. Germline loops: CDR1 SQVTM, CDR2 ANQGSEA. The ends were cut back, 5 bases at V and 7 bases at J, with 15 bases in the middle. The CDR3 coding sequence is TGCAGCGTTAGAGGGGGGGCGGGAAATGAGCAGTTCTTC. Translation: CSVRGGAGNEQFF.

V usage is TRBV5-1 and J usage is TRBJ1-2; TRBD1 matches 7 bases. Per germline, CDR1 SGHRS and CDR2 YFSETQ. CDR3 size: 15 residues. The V and J ends lost 4 bases and 4 bases, in that order; junction bases with no gene match: 10. The CDR3 nucleotides are TGCGCCAGCAGCCCCCAGGGACAGATTGGCTATGGCTACACCTTC. Protein sequence: CASSPQGQIGYGYTF.

In its sample, this clonotype was seen many times. The V gene is TRBV5-8, the J gene TRBJ1-2, with TRBD1 identical over 8 bases. Germline values: CDR1 SGHTS, CDR2 YDEGEE. The trim removed 1 base at V and 3 bases at J, leaving 8 bases unmatched. This CDR3 has 16 residues. CDR3 protein: CASSLSPGTGYYGYTF. The CDR3 DNA is TGTGCCAGCAGCTTGAGTCCCGGGACAGGTTACTATGGCTACACCTTC.